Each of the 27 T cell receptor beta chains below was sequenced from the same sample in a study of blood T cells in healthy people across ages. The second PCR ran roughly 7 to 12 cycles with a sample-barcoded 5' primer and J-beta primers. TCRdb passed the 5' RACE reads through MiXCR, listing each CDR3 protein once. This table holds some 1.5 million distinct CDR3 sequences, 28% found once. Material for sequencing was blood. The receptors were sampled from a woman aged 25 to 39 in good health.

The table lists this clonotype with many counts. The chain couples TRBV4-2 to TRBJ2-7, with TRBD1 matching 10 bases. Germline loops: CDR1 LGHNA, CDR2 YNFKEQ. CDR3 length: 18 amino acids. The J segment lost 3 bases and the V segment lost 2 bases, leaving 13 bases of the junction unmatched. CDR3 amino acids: CASSQNLPTGTGVYEQYF. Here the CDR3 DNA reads TGTGCCAGCAGCCAAAACTTACCAACCGGGACAGGGGTCTACGAGCAGTACTTC.

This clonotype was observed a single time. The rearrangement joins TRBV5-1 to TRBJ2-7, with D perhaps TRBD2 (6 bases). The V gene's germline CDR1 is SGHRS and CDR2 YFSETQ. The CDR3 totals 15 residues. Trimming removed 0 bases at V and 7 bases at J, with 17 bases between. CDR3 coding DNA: TGCGCCAGCAGCTTGGAGGGACTGGGGTACAATGAGCAGTACTTC. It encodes CASSLEGLGYNEQYF.

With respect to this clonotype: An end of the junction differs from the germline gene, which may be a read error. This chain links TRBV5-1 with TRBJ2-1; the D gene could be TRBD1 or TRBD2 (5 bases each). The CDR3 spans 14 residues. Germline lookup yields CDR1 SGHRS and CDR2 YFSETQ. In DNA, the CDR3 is TGCGCCAGCAGCTTGGCCATTCCTCCGGGACCCCTGGGGTTC. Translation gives CASSLAIPPGPLGF.

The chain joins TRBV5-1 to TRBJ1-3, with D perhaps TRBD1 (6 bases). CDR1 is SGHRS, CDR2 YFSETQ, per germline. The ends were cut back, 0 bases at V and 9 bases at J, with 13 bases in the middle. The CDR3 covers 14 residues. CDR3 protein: CASSLAGRGGTIYF. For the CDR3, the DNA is TGCGCCAGCAGCTTGGCCGGCAGGGGAGGCACCATATATTTT. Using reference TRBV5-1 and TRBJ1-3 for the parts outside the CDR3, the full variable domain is KAGVTQTPRYLIKTRGQQVTLSCSPISGHRSVSWYQQTPGQGLQFLFEYFSETQRNKGNFPGRFSGRQFSNSRSEMNVSTLELGDSALYLCASSLAGRGGTIYFGEGSWLTVV.

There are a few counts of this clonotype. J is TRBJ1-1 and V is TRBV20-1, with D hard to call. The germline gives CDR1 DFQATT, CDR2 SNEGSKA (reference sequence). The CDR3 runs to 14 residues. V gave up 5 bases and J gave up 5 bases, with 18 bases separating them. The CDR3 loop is CSAGKGTRETEAFF. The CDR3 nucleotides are TGCAGTGCTGGGAAGGGCACCCGGGAAACTGAAGCTTTCTTT.

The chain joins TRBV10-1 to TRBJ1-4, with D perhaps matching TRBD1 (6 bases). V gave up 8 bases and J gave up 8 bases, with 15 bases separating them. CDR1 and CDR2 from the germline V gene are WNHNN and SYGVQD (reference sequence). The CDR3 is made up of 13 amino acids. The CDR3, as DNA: TGCGCCAGCCTCAGGGGAGAGGAAGAAAAACTGTTTTTT. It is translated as CASLRGEEEKLFF.

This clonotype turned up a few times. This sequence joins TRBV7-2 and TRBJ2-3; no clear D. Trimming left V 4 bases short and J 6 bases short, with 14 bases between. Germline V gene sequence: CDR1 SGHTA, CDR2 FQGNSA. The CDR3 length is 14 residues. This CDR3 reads CASSSSSGPDTQYF. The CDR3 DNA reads TGTGCCAGCAGCTCCTCCTCAGGACCCGATACGCAGTATTTT.

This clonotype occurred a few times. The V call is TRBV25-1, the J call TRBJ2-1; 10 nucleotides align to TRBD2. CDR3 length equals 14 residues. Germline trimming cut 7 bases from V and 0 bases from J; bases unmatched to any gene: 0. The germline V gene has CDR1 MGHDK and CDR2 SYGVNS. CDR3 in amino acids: CASKREGSYNEQFF. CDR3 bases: TGTGCCAGCAAGCGGGAGGGCTCCTACAATGAGCAGTTCTTC.

The CDR3 sequence is CASSQDAGAAYNEQFF. The CDR3 DNA reads as TGCGCCAGCAGCCAAGATGCGGGAGCAGCCTACAATGAGCAGTTCTTC. The chain joins TRBV4-3 to TRBJ2-1; TRBD2 matches 7 bases. Germline V gene data show CDR1 as LGHNA and CDR2 as YSLEER. The junction had 4 bases not matched to a gene; V was cut back by 0 bases and J by 2 bases. This CDR3 is built from 16 residues.

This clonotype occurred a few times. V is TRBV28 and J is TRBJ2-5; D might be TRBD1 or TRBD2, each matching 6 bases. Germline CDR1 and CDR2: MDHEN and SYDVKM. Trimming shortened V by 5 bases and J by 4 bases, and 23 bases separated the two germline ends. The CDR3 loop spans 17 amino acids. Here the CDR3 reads CASSGDRWPGAGETQYF. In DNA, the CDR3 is TGTGCCAGCAGTGGAGATCGGTGGCCGGGGGCAGGAGAGACCCAGTACTTC.

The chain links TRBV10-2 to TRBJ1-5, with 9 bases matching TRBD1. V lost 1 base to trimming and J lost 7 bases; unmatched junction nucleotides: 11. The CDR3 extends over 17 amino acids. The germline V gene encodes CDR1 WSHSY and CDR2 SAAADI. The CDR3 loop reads CASSELWTGVERQPQHF. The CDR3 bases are TGCGCCAGCAGTGAGTTATGGACAGGGGTAGAGAGGCAGCCCCAGCATTTT.

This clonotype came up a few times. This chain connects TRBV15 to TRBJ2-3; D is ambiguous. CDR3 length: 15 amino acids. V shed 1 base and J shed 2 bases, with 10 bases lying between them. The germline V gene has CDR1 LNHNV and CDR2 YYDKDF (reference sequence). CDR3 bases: TGTGCCACCAGCAGAGGTAGGAGATTCACAGATACGCAGTATTTT. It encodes CATSRGRRFTDTQYF.

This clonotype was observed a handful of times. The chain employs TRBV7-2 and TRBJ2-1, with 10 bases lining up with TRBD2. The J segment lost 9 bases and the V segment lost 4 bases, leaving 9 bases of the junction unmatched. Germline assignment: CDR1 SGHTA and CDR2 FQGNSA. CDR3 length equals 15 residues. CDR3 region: CASSWTSGYDSEQFF. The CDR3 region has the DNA TGTGCCAGCAGCTGGACTAGCGGTTATGACAGTGAGCAGTTCTTC. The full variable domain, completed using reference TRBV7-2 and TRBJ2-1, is GAGVSQSPSNKVTEKGKDVELRCDPISGHTALYWYRQSLGQGLEFLIYFQGNSAPDKSGLPSDRFSAERTGGSVSTLTIQRTQQEDSAVYLCASSWTSGYDSEQFFGPGTRLTVL.

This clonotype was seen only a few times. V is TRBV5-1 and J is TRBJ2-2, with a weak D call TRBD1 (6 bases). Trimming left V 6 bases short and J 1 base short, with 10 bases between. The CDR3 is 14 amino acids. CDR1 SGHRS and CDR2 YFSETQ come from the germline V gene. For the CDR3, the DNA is TGCGCCAGCACGGGACAAAAGAACACCGGGGAGCTGTTTTTT. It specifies CASTGQKNTGELFF.

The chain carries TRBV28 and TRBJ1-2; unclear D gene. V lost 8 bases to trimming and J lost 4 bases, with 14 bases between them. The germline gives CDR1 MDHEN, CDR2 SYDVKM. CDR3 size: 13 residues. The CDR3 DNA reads TGTGCCAGCGGACCCCCCCGGGGCTATGGCTACACCTTC. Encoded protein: CASGPPRGYGYTF.

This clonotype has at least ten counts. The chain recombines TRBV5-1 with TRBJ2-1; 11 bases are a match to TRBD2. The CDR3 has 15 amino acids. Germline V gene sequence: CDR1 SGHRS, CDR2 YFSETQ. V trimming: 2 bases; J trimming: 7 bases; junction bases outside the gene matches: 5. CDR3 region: CASSFPSGGSNEQFF. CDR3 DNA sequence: TGCGCCAGCAGCTTTCCTAGCGGGGGGTCAAATGAGCAGTTCTTC.

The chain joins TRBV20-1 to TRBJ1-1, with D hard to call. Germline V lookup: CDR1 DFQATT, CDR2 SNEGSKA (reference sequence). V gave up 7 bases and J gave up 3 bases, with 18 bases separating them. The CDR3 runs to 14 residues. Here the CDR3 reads CSVATMVAYTEAFF. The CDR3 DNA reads TGCAGTGTAGCTACCATGGTAGCCTACACTGAAGCTTTCTTT.

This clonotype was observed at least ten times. The DNA of the CDR3 is TGTGCCAGCAGCTTAGATGGGTCCCCAGATACGCAGTATTTT. Residues: CASSLDGSPDTQYF. The rearrangement joins TRBV7-9 to TRBJ2-3; no clear D gene. The CDR3 length is 14 residues. Germline V gene lookup returns CDR1 SEHNR and CDR2 FQNEAQ (reference sequence). Trimming stripped 1 base from V and 4 bases from J, with 9 bases between.

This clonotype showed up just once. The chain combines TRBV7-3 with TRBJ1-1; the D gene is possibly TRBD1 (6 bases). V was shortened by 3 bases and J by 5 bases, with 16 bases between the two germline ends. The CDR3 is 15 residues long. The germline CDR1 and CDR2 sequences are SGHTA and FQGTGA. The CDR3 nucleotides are TGTGCCAGCAGCTTGTCCAACAGGGTTCCGACTGAAGCTTTCTTT. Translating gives CASSLSNRVPTEAFF. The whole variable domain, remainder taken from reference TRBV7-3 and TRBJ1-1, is GAGVSQTPSNKVTEKGKYVELRCDPISGHTALYWYRQSLGQGPEFLIYFQGTGAADDSGLPNDRFFAVRPEGSVSTLKIQRTERGDSAVYLCASSLSNRVPTEAFFGQGTRLTVV.

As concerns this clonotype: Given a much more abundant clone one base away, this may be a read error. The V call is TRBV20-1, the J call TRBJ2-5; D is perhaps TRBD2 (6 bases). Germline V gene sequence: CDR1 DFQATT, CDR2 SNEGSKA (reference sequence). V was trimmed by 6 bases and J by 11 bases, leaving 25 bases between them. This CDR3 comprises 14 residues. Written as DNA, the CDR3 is TGCAGTGCAAGGACGCCGGACTCCACGGGGGAGCAGTACTTC. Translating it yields CSARTPDSTGEQYF.

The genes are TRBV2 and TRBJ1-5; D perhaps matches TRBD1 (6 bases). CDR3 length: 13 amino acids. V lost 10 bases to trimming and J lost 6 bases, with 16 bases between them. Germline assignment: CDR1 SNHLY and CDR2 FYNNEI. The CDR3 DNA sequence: TGTGCCACAAAAGAACAGGGATCTCAGCCCCAGCATTTT. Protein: CATKEQGSQPQHF.

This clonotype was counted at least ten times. Written as DNA, the CDR3 is TGTGCCAGCTCACGCGGGAACGCTGGGGCCAACGTCCTGACTTTC. Translating it yields CASSRGNAGANVLTF. The V and J genes are TRBV18 and TRBJ2-6; possible D gene TRBD2, 6 bases. This CDR3 contains 15 residues. Germline loops: CDR1 KGHSH, CDR2 LQKENI. V lost 4 bases to trimming and J lost 2 bases, with 9 bases between them.

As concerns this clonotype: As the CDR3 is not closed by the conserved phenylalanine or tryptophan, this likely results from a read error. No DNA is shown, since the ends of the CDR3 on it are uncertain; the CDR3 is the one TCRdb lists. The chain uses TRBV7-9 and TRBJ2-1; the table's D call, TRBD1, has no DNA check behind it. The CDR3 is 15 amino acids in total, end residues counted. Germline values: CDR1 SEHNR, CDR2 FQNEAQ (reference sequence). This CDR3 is CASTLAGTGGDEQFT.

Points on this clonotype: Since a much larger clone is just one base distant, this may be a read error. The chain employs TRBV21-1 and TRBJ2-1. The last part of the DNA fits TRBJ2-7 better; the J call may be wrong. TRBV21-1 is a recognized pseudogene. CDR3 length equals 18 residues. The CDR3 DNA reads TGTGCCAGCAGCACCCCAAGAGGAGACAGGGGCACCTACAATGAGCAGTACTTC. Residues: CASSTPRGDRGTYNEQYF.

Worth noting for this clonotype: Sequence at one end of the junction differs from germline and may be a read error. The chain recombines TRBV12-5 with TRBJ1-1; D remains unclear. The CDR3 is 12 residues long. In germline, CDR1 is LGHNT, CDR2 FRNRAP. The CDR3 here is CASGLVGTKAFF. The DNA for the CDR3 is TGTGCTAGTGGTTTGGTAGGCACTAAAGCTTTCTTT.

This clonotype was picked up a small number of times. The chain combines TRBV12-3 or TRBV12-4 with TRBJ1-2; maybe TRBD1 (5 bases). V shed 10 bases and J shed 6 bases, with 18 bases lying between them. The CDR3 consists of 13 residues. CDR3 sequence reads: CATLTRGGHGYTF. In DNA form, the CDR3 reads TGTGCCACCCTCACACGGGGGGGACATGGCTACACCTTC.

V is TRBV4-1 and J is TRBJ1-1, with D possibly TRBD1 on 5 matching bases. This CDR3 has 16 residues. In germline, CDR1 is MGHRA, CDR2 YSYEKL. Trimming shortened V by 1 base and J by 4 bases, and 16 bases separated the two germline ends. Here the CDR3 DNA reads TGCGCCAGCAGCCAAGCGCGTAGACAGCGGGGCACTGAAGCTTTCTTT. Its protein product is CASSQARRQRGTEAFF.